A single sample gave rise to the 16 T cell receptor beta chains below, sequenced in a study of shared T cell receptors in the human thymus. The repertoire was sequenced with immunoSEQ multiplex PCR; TCRdb's copy has only in-frame clones and lacks some. The data hold hundreds of thousands of clones, with about 80% observed a single time. The same sample was also studied in work on human thymus T cells.

The sample consisted of thymocytes. These receptors came from a boy in the first two years of life with a congenital heart defect.

The CDR3: CASSLCQGGSGNTIYF. The CDR3 DNA is TGTGCCAGCAGCTTATGCCAGGGAGGCTCTGGAAACACCATATATTTT. The chain is built from TRBV7-2 and TRBJ1-3; tentatively, D is TRBD1 (5 bases). V was clipped by 2 bases and J by 0 bases, with 11 bases between them. This CDR3 is 16 amino acids long. CDR1 SGHTA and CDR2 FQGNSA come from the germline V gene. The whole variable domain, filled in from reference TRBV7-2 and TRBJ1-3, reads GAGVSQSPSNKVTEKGKDVELRCDPISGHTALYWYRQSLGQGLEFLIYFQGNSAPDKSGLPSDRFSAERTGGSVSTLTIQRTQQEDSAVYLCASSLCQGGSGNTIYFGEGSWLTVV.

This CDR3 reads CSVPGKPAFF. The CDR3, as DNA: TGCAGTGTCCCAGGGAAGCCAGCTTTCTTT. The chain combines TRBV20-1 with TRBJ1-1; possibly TRBD1 for D (5 bases). CDR1 and CDR2 (germline): DFQATT, SNEGSKA (reference sequence). The CDR3 is made up of 10 amino acids. Trimming took off 7 bases at V and 10 bases at J, with 13 bases between the two ends.

The chain couples TRBV6-1 to TRBJ2-7; TRBD2 is a possible D gene (6 bases). CDR3 length equals 17 residues. V was shortened by 0 bases and J by 1 base, with 16 bases between the two germline ends. Germline loops: CDR1 MNHNS, CDR2 SASEGT. The chain's CDR3 is CASSEAGGGGLSYEQYF. CDR3 bases: TGTGCCAGCAGTGAAGCGGGAGGTGGCGGACTTTCCTACGAGCAGTACTTC.

The chain uses TRBV25-1 and TRBJ2-7, with D possibly being TRBD2 (6 bases). This CDR3 has 15 residues. Germline loops: CDR1 MGHDK, CDR2 SYGVNS. V was pared by 5 bases and J by 3 bases, with 17 bases between. The CDR3 sequence: CASSRRGGENYEQYF. CDR3 nucleotides: TGTGCCAGCAGTCGGAGGGGCGGAGAAAACTACGAGCAGTACTTC.

The chain couples TRBV9 to TRBJ2-7, with 15 bases identical to TRBD2. There are 18 residues in the CDR3. Looked up from germline, CDR1 is SGDLS and CDR2 is YYNGEE. The junction had 7 bases not matched to a gene; V was cut back by 0 bases and J by 3 bases. The CDR3 coding sequence is TGTGCCAGCAGCGTAGGGACTAGCGGGAGGGGTTCCCTCTACGAGCAGTACTTC. Translation: CASSVGTSGRGSLYEQYF.

This clone was observed a few times. This chain uses TRBV13 with TRBJ2-3, with D possibly being TRBD2 (6 bases). Looked up from germline, CDR1 is PRHDT and CDR2 is FYEKMQ (reference sequence). The CDR3 has 15 amino acids. Trimming took off 4 bases at V and 1 base at J, with 12 bases between the two ends. The CDR3 is CASSSTSGRTDTQYF. DNA of the CDR3: TGTGCCAGCAGCTCCACCAGCGGGCGCACAGATACGCAGTATTTT. Looking up the rest from reference TRBV13 and TRBJ2-3 gives the full variable domain: AAGVIQSPRHLIKEKRETATLKCYPIPRHDTVYWYQQGPGQDPQFLISFYEKMQSDKGSIPDRFSAQQFSDYHSELNMSSLELGDSALYFCASSSTSGRTDTQYFGPGTRLTVL.

V usage is TRBV6-4 and J usage is TRBJ2-3, with D perhaps TRBD1 (5 bases). Germline CDR1 reads MRHNA; CDR2 reads SNTAGT. V lost 2 bases to trimming and J lost 3 bases, with 9 bases between them. The CDR3 consists of 14 residues. This chain's CDR3 is CASSDRGGTDTQYF. The DNA for the CDR3 is TGTGCCAGCAGTGACAGGGGCGGAACAGATACGCAGTATTTT.

The V and J genes are TRBV5-4 and TRBJ2-1, with 8 bases aligning to TRBD2. Germline V CDR1 and CDR2: SGHNT, YYREEE (reference sequence). Germline trimming cut 5 bases from V and 7 bases from J; bases unmatched to any gene: 2. This CDR3 has 12 amino acids. The CDR3 loop is CASRRGGNEQFF. Here the CDR3 DNA reads TGTGCCAGCAGACGGGGGGGGAATGAGCAGTTCTTC.

The J gene is TRBJ2-5, the V gene TRBV7-6; 7 bases map to TRBD1. The junction had 5 bases not matched to a gene; V was cut back by 3 bases and J by 4 bases. This CDR3 contains 14 residues. Germline CDR1 reads SGHVS; CDR2 reads FNYEAQ. The CDR3 sequence is CASSLKGGPETQYF. DNA for the CDR3: TGTGCCAGCAGCTTGAAAGGGGGCCCAGAGACCCAGTACTTC. The full variable domain, its missing parts supplied by reference TRBV7-6 and TRBJ2-5, is GAGVSQSPRYKVTKRGQDVALRCDPISGHVSLYWYRQALGQGPEFLTYFNYEAQQDKSGLPNDRFSAERPEGSISTLTIQRTEQRDSAMYRCASSLKGGPETQYFGPGTRLLVL.

The rearrangement links TRBV5-4 to TRBJ2-1; 14 bases line up with TRBD2. Germline values: CDR1 SGHNT, CDR2 YYREEE (reference sequence). J was trimmed by 9 bases and V by 0 bases; bases with no gene match: 5. The CDR3 spans 16 residues. The CDR3 sequence is CASSLAGTSGRGEQFF. The CDR3 DNA sequence: TGTGCCAGCAGCTTGGCGGGGACTAGCGGGAGAGGTGAGCAGTTCTTC.

The chain recombines TRBV12-5 with TRBJ2-7; D is undetermined. The CDR3 extends over 16 amino acids. V lost 1 base and J lost 2, with 15 bases in between. The V gene's germline CDR1 is LGHNT and CDR2 FRNRAP. The CDR3 DNA reads TGTGCTAGTGGTTTGGACCCCGACTTCTTACCCTACGAGCAGTACTTC. Translated, it gives CASGLDPDFLPYEQYF.

The chain carries TRBV7-3 and TRBJ2-2, with TRBD1 matching over 11 bases. There are 17 residues in the CDR3. Losses at the gene ends were 5 bases for V and 1 base for J; bases not matched to a gene: 6. Germline V gene data show CDR1 as SGHTA and CDR2 as FQGTGA. The CDR3 sequence: CASSPGTGGMNTGELFF. CDR3 DNA: TGTGCCAGCAGCCCCGGGACAGGGGGAATGAACACCGGGGAGCTGTTTTTT.

The rearrangement joins TRBV5-1 to TRBJ2-7, with unresolved D. The V end was cut by 0 bases, the J end by 0 bases, with 10 bases between. The V gene's germline CDR1 is SGHRS and CDR2 YFSETQ. The CDR3 totals 15 residues. The CDR3 here is CASSLDCPSSYEQYF. As DNA, the CDR3 is TGCGCCAGCAGCTTGGATTGTCCCTCCTCCTACGAGCAGTACTTC.

The chain carries TRBV15 and TRBJ1-2; maybe TRBD1 (6 bases). This CDR3 region has 14 residues. V was pared by 5 bases and J by 7 bases, with 17 bases between. The germline V gene encodes CDR1 LNHNV and CDR2 YYDKDF (reference sequence). CDR3 nucleotides: TGTGCCACCAGCGTCGGGACACCAACCCGTGGCTACACCTTC. Residues: CATSVGTPTRGYTF.

This CDR3 is CASSLVDRLGPTSGSPYEQYF. The CDR3 DNA is TGTGCCAGCAGTTTAGTGGACAGGCTTGGACCTACTAGCGGGAGCCCCTACGAGCAGTACTTC. The V and J genes are TRBV28 and TRBJ2-7; 11 positions match TRBD2. The CDR3 loop spans 21 amino acids. Germline V gene sequence: CDR1 MDHEN, CDR2 SYDVKM. Germline trimming cut 2 bases from V and 2 bases from J; bases unmatched to any gene: 20.

Note on this clone: Compared with germline, one end of the junction differs, possibly owing to a read error. This rearrangement joins TRBV11-3 to TRBJ2-4; D is possibly TRBD1 (6 bases). This CDR3 is built from 15 residues. Germline V CDR1 and CDR2: SGHNT, YENEEA. The CDR3 nucleotides are TGTGCCAGCAGTTTAGGGGCAGGGGACAAAAACATTCAGTACTTC. Its protein is CASSLGAGDKNIQYF.